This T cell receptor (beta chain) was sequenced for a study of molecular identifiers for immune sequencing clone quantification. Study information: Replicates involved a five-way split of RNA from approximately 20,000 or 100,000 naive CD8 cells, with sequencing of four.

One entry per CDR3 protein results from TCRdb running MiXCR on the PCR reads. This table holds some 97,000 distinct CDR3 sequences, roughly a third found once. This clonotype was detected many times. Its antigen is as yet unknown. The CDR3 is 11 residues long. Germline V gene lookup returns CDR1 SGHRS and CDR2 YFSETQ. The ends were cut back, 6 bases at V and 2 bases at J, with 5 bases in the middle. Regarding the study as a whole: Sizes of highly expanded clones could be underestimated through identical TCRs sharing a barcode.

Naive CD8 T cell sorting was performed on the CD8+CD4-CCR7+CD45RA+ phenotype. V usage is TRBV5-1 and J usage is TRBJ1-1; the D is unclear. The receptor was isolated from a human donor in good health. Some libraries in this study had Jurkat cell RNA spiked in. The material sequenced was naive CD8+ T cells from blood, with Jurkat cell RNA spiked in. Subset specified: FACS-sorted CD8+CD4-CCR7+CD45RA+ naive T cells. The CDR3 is CASMSNTEAFF. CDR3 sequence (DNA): TGCGCCAGCATGTCCAACACTGAAGCTTTCTTT. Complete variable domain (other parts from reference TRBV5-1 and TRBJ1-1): KAGVTQTPRYLIKTRGQQVTLSCSPISGHRSVSWYQQTPGQGLQFLFEYFSETQRNKGNFPGRFSGRQFSNSRSEMNVSTLELGDSALYLCASMSNTEAFFGQGTRLTVV.